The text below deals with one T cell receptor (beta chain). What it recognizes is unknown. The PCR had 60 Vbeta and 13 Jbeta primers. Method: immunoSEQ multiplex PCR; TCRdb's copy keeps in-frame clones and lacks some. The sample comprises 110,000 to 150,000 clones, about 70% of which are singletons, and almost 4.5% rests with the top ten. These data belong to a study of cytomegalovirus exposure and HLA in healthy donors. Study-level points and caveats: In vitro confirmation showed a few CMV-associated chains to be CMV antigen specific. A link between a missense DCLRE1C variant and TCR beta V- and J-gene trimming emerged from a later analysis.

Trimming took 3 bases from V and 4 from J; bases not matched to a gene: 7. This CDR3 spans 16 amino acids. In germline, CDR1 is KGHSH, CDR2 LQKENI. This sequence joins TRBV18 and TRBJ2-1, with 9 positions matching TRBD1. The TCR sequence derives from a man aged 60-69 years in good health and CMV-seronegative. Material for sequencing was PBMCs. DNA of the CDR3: TGTGCCAGCTCACCTGGGGACAGGGAGCCATACAATGAGCAGTTCTTC. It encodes CASSPGDREPYNEQFF.